The following is a TCR beta chain sequence with its context. This entry is derived from a study of blood T cell repertoires in COVID-19. TCRdb's table, derived via immunoSEQ multiplex PCR, lists solely in-frame clones and lacks some. The sample contains fewer than 110,000 clones, about 91% of which appear only once. CDR3 length: 14 residues. V shed 7 bases, J shed 6 bases, and the junction held 8 bases outside the gene matches. Germline CDR1 reads MGHRA; CDR2 reads YSYEKL. The sample consisted of peripheral blood. The chain links TRBV4-1 to TRBJ2-2; 7 nucleotides line up with TRBD2. The clonotype was recovered from a human donor in a cohort sampled during active COVID-19. The CDR3, as DNA: TGCGCCAGCAACGGACTAGTCGACGCCGGGGAGCTGTTTTTT. As protein: CASNGLVDAGELFF.